The TCR beta chain under discussion was sequenced for a study of T cell responses to AZD1222 COVID-19 vaccine. Here immunoSEQ multiplex PCR was the method, and the copy in TCRdb shows in-frame clones only, minus some. The sample lists around 120,000 clones; 65% to 90% were seen once. Study-wide results and limits: There were mostly white British donors and more females than males, and clonal diversity was possibly underestimated. Unmutated variant regions are reportedly the target of nearly half of TCRs that are spike-specific.

About this clone itself: Its antigen is unidentified.

The material sequenced was peripheral blood, taken 28 days after the second AZD1222 dose. The TCR sequence derives from an adult who received the AZD1222 COVID-19 vaccine.

CDR3 sequence reads: CASRPDIKAQETQYF. The CDR3 nucleotides are TGTGCCAGCAGGCCGGACATTAAGGCCCAAGAGACCCAGTACTTC. J is TRBJ2-5 and V is TRBV7-2; perhaps TRBD1 as D (5 bases). The CDR3 sequence is 15 residues long. The germline gives CDR1 SGHTA, CDR2 FQGNSA. The ends were cut back, 6 bases at V and 1 base at J, with 15 bases in the middle.